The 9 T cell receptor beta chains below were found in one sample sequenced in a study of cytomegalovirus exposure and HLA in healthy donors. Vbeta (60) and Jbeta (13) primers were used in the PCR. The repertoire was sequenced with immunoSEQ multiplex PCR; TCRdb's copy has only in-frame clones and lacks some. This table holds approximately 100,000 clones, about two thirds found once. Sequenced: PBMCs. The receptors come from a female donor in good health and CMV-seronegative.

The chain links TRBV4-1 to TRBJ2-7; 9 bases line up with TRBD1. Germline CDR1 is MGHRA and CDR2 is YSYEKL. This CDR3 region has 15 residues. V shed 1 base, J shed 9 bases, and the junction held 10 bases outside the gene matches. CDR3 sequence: CASSQGGTGRNVQYF. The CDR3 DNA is TGCGCCAGCAGCCAAGGGGGGACAGGGCGAAATGTGCAGTACTTC.

This CDR3 is CASSPPGEETQYF. CDR3 bases: TGTGCCAGCTCACCTCCCGGGGAGGAGACCCAGTACTTC. This rearrangement joins TRBV18 to TRBJ2-5; D perhaps matches TRBD2 (5 bases). V gave up 3 bases and J gave up 5 bases, with 10 bases separating them. From germline, CDR1 is KGHSH and CDR2 LQKENI. There are 13 residues in the CDR3.

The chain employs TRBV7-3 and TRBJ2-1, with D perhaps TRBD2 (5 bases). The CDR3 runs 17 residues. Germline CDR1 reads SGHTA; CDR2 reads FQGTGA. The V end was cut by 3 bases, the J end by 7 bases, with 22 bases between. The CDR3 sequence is CASSFKSRSSSDNEQFF. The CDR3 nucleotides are TGTGCCAGCAGCTTCAAGTCTCGGTCTAGCTCAGATAATGAGCAGTTCTTC.

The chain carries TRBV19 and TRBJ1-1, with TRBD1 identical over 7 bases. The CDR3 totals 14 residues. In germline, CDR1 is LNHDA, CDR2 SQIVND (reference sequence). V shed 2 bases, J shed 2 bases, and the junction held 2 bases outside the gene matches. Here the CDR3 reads CASSIRQGNTEAFF. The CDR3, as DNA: TGTGCCAGTAGTATACGACAGGGAAACACTGAAGCTTTCTTT.

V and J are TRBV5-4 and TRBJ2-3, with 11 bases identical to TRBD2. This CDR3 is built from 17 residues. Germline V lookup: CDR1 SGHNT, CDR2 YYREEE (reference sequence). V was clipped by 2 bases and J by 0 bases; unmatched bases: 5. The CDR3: CASSLTSGSLSTDTQYF. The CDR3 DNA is TGTGCCAGCAGCTTAACTAGCGGGAGCTTAAGCACAGATACGCAGTATTTT.

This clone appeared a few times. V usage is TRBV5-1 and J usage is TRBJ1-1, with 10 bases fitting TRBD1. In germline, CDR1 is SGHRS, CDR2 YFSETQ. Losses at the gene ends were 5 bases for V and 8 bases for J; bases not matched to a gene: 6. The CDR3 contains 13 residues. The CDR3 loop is CASRTTGGKEAFF. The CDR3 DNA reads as TGCGCCAGCAGAACGACAGGGGGCAAGGAAGCTTTCTTT.

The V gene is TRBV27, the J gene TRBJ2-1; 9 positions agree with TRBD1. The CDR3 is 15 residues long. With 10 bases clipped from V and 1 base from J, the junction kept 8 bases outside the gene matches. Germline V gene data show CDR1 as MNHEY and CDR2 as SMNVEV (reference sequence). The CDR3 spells CATTSGQGSYNEQFF. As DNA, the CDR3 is TGTGCCACTACTTCGGGACAGGGTTCCTACAATGAGCAGTTCTTC.

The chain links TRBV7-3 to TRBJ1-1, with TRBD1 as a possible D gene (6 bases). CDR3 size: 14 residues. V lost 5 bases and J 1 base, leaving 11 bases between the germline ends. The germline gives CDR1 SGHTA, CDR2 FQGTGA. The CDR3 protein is CASSPGHSNTEAFF. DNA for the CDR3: TGTGCCAGCAGCCCGGGACACTCGAACACTGAAGCTTTCTTT.

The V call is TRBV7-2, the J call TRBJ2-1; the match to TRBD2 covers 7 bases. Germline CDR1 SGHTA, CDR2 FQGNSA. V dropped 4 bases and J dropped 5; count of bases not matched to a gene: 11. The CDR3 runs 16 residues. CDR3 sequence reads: CASSSRLAASNNEQFF. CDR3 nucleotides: TGTGCCAGCAGCTCCCGCCTAGCGGCGTCGAACAATGAGCAGTTCTTC. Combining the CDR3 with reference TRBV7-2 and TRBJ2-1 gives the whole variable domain GAGVSQSPSNKVTEKGKDVELRCDPISGHTALYWYRQSLGQGLEFLIYFQGNSAPDKSGLPSDRFSAERTGGSVSTLTIQRTQQEDSAVYLCASSSRLAASNNEQFFGPGTRLTVL.